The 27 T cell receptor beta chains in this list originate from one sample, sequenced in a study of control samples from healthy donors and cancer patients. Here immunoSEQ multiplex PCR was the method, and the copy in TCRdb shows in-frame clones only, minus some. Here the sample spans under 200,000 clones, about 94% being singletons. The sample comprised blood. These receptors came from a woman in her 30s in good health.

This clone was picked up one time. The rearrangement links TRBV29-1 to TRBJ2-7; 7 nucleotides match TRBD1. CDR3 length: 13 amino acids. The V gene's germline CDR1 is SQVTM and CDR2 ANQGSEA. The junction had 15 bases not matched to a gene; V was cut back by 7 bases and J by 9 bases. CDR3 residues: CSAVTGVDHGQYF. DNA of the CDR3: TGCAGCGCGGTTACAGGGGTCGATCACGGGCAGTACTTC.

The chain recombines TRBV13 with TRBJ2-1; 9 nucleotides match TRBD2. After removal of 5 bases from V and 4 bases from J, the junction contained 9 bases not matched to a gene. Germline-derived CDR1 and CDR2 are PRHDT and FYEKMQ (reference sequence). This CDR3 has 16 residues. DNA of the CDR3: TGTGCCAGCAGCACCATAGCGGGAGCAATGTACAATGAGCAGTTCTTC. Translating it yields CASSTIAGAMYNEQFF.

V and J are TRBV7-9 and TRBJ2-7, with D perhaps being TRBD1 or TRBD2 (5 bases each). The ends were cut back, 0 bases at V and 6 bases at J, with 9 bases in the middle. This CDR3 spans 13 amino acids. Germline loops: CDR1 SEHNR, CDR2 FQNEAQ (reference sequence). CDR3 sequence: CASSLAGESEQYF. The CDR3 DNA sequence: TGTGCCAGCAGCTTAGCGGGGGAAAGCGAGCAGTACTTC.

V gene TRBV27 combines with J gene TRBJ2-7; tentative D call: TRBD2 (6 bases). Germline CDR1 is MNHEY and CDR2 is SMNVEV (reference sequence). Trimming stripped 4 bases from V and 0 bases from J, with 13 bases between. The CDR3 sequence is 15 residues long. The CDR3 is CASSCVRGSSYEQYF. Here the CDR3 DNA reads TGTGCCAGCAGTTGCGTACGGGGGAGCTCCTACGAGCAGTACTTC.

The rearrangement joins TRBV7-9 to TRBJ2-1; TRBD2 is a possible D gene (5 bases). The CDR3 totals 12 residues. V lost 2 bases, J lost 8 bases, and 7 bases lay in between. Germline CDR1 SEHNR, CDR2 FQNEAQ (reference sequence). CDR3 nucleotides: TGTGCCAGCAGCTTAAACGGGGATGAGCAGTTCTTC. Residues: CASSLNGDEQFF.

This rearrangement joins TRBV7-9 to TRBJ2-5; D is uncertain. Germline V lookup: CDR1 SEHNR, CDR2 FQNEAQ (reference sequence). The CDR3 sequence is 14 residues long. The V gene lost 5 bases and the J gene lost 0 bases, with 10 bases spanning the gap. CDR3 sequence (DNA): TGTGCCAGCAGCCCGCGGACGGACCAAGAGACCCAGTACTTC. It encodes CASSPRTDQETQYF.

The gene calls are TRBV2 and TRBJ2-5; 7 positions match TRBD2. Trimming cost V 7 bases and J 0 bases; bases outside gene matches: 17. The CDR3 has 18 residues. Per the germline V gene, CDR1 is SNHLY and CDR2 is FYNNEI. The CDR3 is CASIASAMMAGDQETQYF. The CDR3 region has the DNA TGTGCCAGCATAGCTAGCGCGATGATGGCGGGGGACCAAGAGACCCAGTACTTC. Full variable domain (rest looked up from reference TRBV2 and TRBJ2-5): EPEVTQTPSHQVTQMGQEVILRCVPISNHLYFYWYRQILGQKVEFLVSFYNNEISEKSEIFDDQFSVERPDGSNFTLKIRSTKLEDSAMYFCASIASAMMAGDQETQYFGPGTRLLVL.

For the CDR3, the DNA is TGTGCCAGCAGCCAAGAAATTCAGTATGGCTACACCTTC. Its translation is CASSQEIQYGYTF. The gene calls are TRBV14 and TRBJ1-2; D remains unclear. The CDR3 is 13 amino acids. Germline V CDR1 and CDR2: SGHDN, FVKESK. V lost 0 bases to trimming and J lost 5 bases, with 7 bases between them.

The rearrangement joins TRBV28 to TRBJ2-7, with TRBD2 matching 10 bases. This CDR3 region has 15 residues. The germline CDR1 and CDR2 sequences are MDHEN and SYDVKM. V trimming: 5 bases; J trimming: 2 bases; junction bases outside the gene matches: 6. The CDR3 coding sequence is TGTGCCAGCAGTGCCTATAGCGGGGGGCCCTACGAGCAGTACTTC. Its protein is CASSAYSGGPYEQYF. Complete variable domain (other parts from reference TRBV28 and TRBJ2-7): DVKVTQSSRYLVKRTGEKVFLECVQDMDHENMFWYRQDPGLGLRLIYFSYDVKMKEKGDIPEGYSVSREKKERFSLILESASTNQTSMYLCASSAYSGGPYEQYFGPGTRLTVT.

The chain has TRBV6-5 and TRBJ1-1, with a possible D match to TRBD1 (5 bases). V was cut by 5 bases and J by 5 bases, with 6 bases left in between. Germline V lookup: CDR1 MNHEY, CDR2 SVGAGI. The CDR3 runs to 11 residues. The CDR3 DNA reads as TGTGCCAGCAGTAAGGGGACTGAAGCTTTCTTT. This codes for CASSKGTEAFF.

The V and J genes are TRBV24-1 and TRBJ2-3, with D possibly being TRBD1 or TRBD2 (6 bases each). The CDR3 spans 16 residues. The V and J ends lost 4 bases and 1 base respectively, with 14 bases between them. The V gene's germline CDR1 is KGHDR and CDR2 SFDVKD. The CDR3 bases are TGTGCCACCAGTGAAACATCTAGGGGGGGCACAGATACGCAGTATTTT. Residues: CATSETSRGGTDTQYF.

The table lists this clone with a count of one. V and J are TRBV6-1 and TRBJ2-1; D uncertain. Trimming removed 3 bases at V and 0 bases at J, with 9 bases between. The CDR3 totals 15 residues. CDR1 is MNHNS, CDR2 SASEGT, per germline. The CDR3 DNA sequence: TGTGCCAGCAGTGAGGCCACCAGCTCCTACAATGAGCAGTTCTTC. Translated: CASSEATSSYNEQFF.

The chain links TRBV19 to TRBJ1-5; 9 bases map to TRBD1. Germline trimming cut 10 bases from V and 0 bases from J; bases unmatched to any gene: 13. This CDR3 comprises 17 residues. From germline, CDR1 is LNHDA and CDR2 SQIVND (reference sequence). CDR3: CATKPSTGGYSNQPQHF. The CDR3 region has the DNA TGTGCCACTAAACCTTCGACAGGGGGGTATAGCAATCAGCCCCAGCATTTT.

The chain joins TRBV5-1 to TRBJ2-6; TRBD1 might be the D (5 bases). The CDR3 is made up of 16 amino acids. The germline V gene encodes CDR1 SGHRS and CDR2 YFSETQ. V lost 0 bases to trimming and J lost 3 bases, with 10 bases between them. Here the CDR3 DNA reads TGCGCCAGCAGCTTGGTATCAGGGCTTGGGGCCAACGTCCTGACTTTC. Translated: CASSLVSGLGANVLTF.

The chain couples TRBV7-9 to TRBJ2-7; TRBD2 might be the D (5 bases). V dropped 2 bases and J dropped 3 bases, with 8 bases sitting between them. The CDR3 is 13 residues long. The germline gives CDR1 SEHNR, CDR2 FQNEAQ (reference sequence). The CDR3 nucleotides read TGTGCCAGCAGCTTAAGTGGACTCTACGAGCAGTACTTC. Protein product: CASSLSGLYEQYF.

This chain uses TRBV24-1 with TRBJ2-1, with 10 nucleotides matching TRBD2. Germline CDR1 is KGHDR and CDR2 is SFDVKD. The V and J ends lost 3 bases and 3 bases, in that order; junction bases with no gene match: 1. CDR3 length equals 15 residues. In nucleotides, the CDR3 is TGTGCCACCAGTGATAGACTAGCGGGCTACAATGAGCAGTTCTTC. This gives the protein CATSDRLAGYNEQFF.

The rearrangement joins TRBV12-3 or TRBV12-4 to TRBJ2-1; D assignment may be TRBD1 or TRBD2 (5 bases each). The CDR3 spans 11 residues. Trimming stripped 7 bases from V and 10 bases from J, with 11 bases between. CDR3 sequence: CASNTGTEQFF. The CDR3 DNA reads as TGTGCCAGCAATACCGGGACCGAGCAGTTCTTC.

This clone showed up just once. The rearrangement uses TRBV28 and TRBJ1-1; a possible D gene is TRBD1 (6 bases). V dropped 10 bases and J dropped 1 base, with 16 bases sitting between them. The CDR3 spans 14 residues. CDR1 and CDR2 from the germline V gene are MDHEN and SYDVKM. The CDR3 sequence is CATLGGQWNTEAFF. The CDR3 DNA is TGTGCCACCCTAGGGGGGCAGTGGAACACTGAAGCTTTCTTT. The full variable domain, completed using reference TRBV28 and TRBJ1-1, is DVKVTQSSRYLVKRTGEKVFLECVQDMDHENMFWYRQDPGLGLRLIYFSYDVKMKEKGDIPEGYSVSREKKERFSLILESASTNQTSMYLCATLGGQWNTEAFFGQGTRLTVV.

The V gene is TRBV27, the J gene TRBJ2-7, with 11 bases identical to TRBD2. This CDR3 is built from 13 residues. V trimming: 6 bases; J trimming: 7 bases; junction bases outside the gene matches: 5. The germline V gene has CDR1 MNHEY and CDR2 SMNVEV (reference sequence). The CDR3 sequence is CASRSSSGREQYF. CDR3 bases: TGTGCCAGCAGATCCTCTAGCGGGAGGGAGCAGTACTTC.

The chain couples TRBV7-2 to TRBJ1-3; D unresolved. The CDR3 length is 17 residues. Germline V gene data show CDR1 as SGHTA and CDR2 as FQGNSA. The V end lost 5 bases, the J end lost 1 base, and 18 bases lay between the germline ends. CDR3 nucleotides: TGTGCCAGCAGCCCGAACCCCGTTGTGGGGTCTGGAAACACCATATATTTT. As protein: CASSPNPVVGSGNTIYF. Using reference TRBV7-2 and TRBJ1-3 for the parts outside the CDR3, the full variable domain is GAGVSQSPSNKVTEKGKDVELRCDPISGHTALYWYRQSLGQGLEFLIYFQGNSAPDKSGLPSDRFSAERTGGSVSTLTIQRTQQEDSAVYLCASSPNPVVGSGNTIYFGEGSWLTVV.

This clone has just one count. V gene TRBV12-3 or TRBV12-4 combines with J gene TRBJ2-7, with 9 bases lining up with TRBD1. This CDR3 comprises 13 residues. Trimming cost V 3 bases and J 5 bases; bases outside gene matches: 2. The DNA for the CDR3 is TGTGCCAGCAGTTTTGGGACAGGGAACGAGCAGTACTTC. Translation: CASSFGTGNEQYF.

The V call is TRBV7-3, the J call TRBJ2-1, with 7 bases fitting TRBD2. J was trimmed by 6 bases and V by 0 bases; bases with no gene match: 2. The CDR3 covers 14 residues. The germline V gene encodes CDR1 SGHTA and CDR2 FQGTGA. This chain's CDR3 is CASSLTTSVNEQFF. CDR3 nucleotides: TGTGCCAGCAGCTTAACCACTAGCGTCAATGAGCAGTTCTTC.

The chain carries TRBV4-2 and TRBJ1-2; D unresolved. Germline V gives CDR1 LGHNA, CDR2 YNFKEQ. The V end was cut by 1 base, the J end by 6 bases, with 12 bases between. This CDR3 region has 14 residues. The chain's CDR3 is CASSQGSDVDGYTF. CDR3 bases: TGTGCCAGCAGCCAAGGGTCAGACGTGGATGGCTACACCTTC.

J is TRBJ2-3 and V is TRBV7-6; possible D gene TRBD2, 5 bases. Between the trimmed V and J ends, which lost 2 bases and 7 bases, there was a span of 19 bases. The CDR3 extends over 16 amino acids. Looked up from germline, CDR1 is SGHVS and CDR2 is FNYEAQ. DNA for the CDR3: TGTGCCAGCAGCTTAATCGCCACTGCGAGGGTAAATACGCAGTATTTT. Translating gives CASSLIATARVNTQYF.

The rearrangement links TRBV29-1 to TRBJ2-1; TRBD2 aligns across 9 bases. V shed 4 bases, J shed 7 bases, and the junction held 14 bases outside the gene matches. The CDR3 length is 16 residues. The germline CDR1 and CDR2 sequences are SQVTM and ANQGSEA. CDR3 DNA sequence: TGCAGCGTTGGGGGCCTGGGCGGGAGGGTCGGGAATGAGCAGTTCTTC. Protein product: CSVGGLGGRVGNEQFF.

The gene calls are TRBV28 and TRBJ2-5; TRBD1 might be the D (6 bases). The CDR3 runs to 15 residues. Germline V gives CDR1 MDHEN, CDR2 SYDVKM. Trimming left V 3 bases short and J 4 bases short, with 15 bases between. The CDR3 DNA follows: TGTGCCAGCAGTTTTCAGGGGCCCTTCGGAGAGACCCAGTACTTC. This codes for CASSFQGPFGETQYF.

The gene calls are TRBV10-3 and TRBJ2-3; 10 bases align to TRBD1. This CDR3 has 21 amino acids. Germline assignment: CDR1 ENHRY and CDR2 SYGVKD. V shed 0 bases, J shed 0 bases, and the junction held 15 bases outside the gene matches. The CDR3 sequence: CAISESQERGTGEGSTDTQYF. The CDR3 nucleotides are TGTGCCATCAGTGAGTCCCAGGAGAGAGGGACAGGGGAGGGTAGCACAGATACGCAGTATTTT.